These 24 T cell receptor beta chains were sequenced from one sample in a study of radiotherapy plus CTLA-4 blockade in lung cancer. This table comes from immunoSEQ multiplex PCR, and its TCRdb copy is limited to in-frame clones, with some not included. The data show 80,000 to 100,000 clones, around 83% seen once. Sequenced here: peripheral blood, sampled from a patient treated with radiotherapy plus ipilimumab. These receptors came from a human donor with non-small cell lung cancer who had a partial response to radiotherapy plus ipilimumab.

The rearrangement joins TRBV7-2 to TRBJ2-5; a possible D gene is TRBD1 (5 bases). Per the germline V gene, CDR1 is SGHTA and CDR2 is FQGNSA. CDR3 size: 15 residues. Trimming removed 2 bases from V and 5 bases from J, with 15 bases in between. CDR3 in DNA: TGTGCCAGCAGCTTACACACTAACTACAGGGAGACCCAGTACTTC. It encodes CASSLHTNYRETQYF.

The chain is built from TRBV25-1 and TRBJ1-4, with D maybe TRBD1 (5 bases). Germline CDR1 and CDR2: MGHDK and SYGVNS. V lost 4 bases to trimming and J lost 8 bases, with 14 bases between them. The CDR3 runs 14 residues. Here the CDR3 DNA reads TGTGCCAGCAGTGGTAGACAGAAGATCGAAAAACTGTTTTTT. Protein: CASSGRQKIEKLFF.

This chain links TRBV6-5 with TRBJ2-1; the D is unclear. Germline CDR1 reads MNHEY; CDR2 reads SVGAGI. This CDR3 has 13 residues. V lost 4 bases, J lost 9 bases, and 13 bases lay in between. CDR3 in DNA: TGTGCCAGCAGTTTCGACACCGCCGGTGAGCAGTTCTTC. Translating it yields CASSFDTAGEQFF.

This clone was observed a single time. CDR3 nucleotides: TGTGCCAGCAGCTTAGCGGGGACAGGGCAAAACATTCAGTACTTC. Its protein is CASSLAGTGQNIQYF. The rearrangement uses TRBV7-2 and TRBJ2-4, with TRBD1 matching over 9 bases. This CDR3 has 15 amino acids. Unmatched junction bases numbered 2, after V lost 0 bases and J lost 5 bases. Per the germline V gene, CDR1 is SGHTA and CDR2 is FQGNSA. The variable domain in full, with the rest retrieved from reference TRBV7-2 and TRBJ2-4, is GAGVSQSPSNKVTEKGKDVELRCDPISGHTALYWYRQSLGQGLEFLIYFQGNSAPDKSGLPSDRFSAERTGGSVSTLTIQRTQQEDSAVYLCASSLAGTGQNIQYFGAGTRLSVL.

J is TRBJ1-5 and V is TRBV30; a possible D gene is TRBD1 (6 bases). From germline, CDR1 is GTSNPN and CDR2 SVGIG (reference sequence). This CDR3 is built from 14 residues. V was clipped by 5 bases and J by 2 bases, with 13 bases between them. The CDR3 is CAWVQGLGNQPQHF. The CDR3 coding sequence is TGTGCCTGGGTACAGGGTTTGGGCAATCAGCCCCAGCATTTT.

In the case of this clone: Sequence at one end of the junction differs from germline and may be a read error. This chain joins TRBV30 and TRBJ2-1; weak D call: TRBD2 (5 bases). Germline V gene sequence: CDR1 GTSNPN, CDR2 SVGIG (reference sequence). The CDR3 contains 16 residues. The CDR3 bases are TGTGCCTGGAGTGTACTTGATGATTCGGGGTACAATGGGCAGTTCTTC. Translating it yields CAWSVLDDSGYNGQFF.

The rearrangement uses TRBV19 and TRBJ1-1; tentatively, D is TRBD1 (6 bases). The germline CDR1 and CDR2 sequences are LNHDA and SQIVND (reference sequence). This CDR3 spans 13 amino acids. V was cut by 4 bases and J by 4 bases, with 10 bases left in between. The CDR3 nucleotides are TGTGCCAGTAGTACGACAGGAGGCACTGAAGCTTTCTTT. It yields the protein CASSTTGGTEAFF.

The chain carries TRBV30 and TRBJ1-1; D gene ambiguous. The CDR3 is 13 residues long. Trimming took off 0 bases at V and 1 base at J, with 6 bases between the two ends. From germline, CDR1 is GTSNPN and CDR2 SVGIG (reference sequence). The CDR3 region is CAWSVLENTEAFF. CDR3 sequence (DNA): TGTGCCTGGAGTGTATTAGAGAACACTGAAGCTTTCTTT.

This clone has only one observation. CDR3 bases: TGCGCCAGCAGTTTCGGGACTAGCGTAACAGATACGCAGTATTTT. This codes for CASSFGTSVTDTQYF. The chain links TRBV10-1 to TRBJ2-3; 10 nucleotides line up with TRBD2. The ends lost 5 bases at V and 3 bases at J; junction bases unmatched: 5. This CDR3 is 15 amino acids long. The V gene's germline CDR1 is WNHNN and CDR2 SYGVQD (reference sequence).

The chain recombines TRBV28 with TRBJ1-2; D unresolved. CDR1 is MDHEN and CDR2 is SYDVKM in the germline V gene. V was cut by 5 bases and J by 8 bases, with 12 bases left in between. The CDR3 consists of 12 residues. In DNA, the CDR3 is TGTGCCAGCAGTCTAAGAATAGAAGGCTACACCTTC. The encoded protein is CASSLRIEGYTF.

J is TRBJ1-5 and V is TRBV5-6; TRBD1 agrees at 7 bases. The CDR3 consists of 15 residues. The germline CDR1 and CDR2 sequences are SGHDT and YYEEEE. With 5 bases clipped from V and 3 bases from J, the junction kept 8 bases outside the gene matches. CDR3 residues: CASSSGDSPNQPQHF. The DNA of the CDR3 is TGTGCCAGCAGTTCAGGGGACAGCCCCAATCAGCCCCAGCATTTT.

The CDR3 here is CASSRSGGVETQYF. The CDR3 coding sequence is TGTGCCAGCAGCAGATCAGGGGGCGTTGAGACCCAGTACTTC. The gene calls are TRBV9 and TRBJ2-5, with TRBD1 matching 8 bases. V was pared by 4 bases and J by 5 bases, with 7 bases of the junction left unmatched. The CDR3 runs to 14 residues. Germline V gene data show CDR1 as SGDLS and CDR2 as YYNGEE.

The chain carries TRBV4-1 and TRBJ2-3; D not resolved. Trimming took off 6 bases at V and 3 bases at J, with 10 bases between the two ends. The germline CDR1 and CDR2 sequences are MGHRA and YSYEKL. The CDR3 spans 13 residues. The CDR3 DNA reads TGCGCCAGCAGACTCAGGATGACAGATACGCAGTATTTT. This translates into CASRLRMTDTQYF.

The chain's CDR3 is CASSVVASGKSYNEQFF. In DNA, the CDR3 is TGTGCCAGCAGCGTAGTGGCTAGCGGGAAATCCTACAATGAGCAGTTCTTC. The chain combines TRBV9 with TRBJ2-1; 9 bases are shared with TRBD2. Germline lookup yields CDR1 SGDLS and CDR2 YYNGEE. The CDR3 is 17 residues long. V lost 0 bases, J lost 1 base, and 5 bases stayed unmatched.

V usage is TRBV2 and J usage is TRBJ1-1; 7 bases are shared with TRBD1. The ends lost 5 bases at V and 0 bases at J; junction bases unmatched: 9. CDR1 and CDR2 (germline): SNHLY, FYNNEI. The CDR3 length is 16 residues. The CDR3 nucleotides read TGTGCCAGCAGTATCCAGGGGGGTCAAATGAACACTGAAGCTTTCTTT. The encoded protein is CASSIQGGQMNTEAFF.

The chain couples TRBV2 to TRBJ2-5; a possible D gene is TRBD2 (6 bases). The assigned J gene may be wrong: the sequence end matches TRBJ2-7 better. This CDR3 is 15 amino acids long. CDR1 is SNHLY and CDR2 is FYNNEI in the germline V gene. CDR3 region: CASSDGGRRSYEQYF. CDR3 nucleotides: TGTGCCAGCAGTGACGGGGGACGACGGTCCTACGAGCAGTACTTC.

The table lists this clone with a few counts. This sequence joins TRBV7-9 and TRBJ2-2; D is unresolved. Trimming took off 7 bases at V and 6 bases at J, with 12 bases between the two ends. Germline-derived CDR1 and CDR2 are SEHNR and FQNEAQ (reference sequence). CDR3 length: 13 residues. In DNA form, the CDR3 reads TGTGCCAGCACCTCTGCGAGAGCCGGGGAGCTGTTTTTT. This codes for CASTSARAGELFF.

This chain joins TRBV7-8 and TRBJ2-7; D gene ambiguous. With 0 bases removed from V and 6 bases from J, the gap between germline ends came to 12 bases. Germline assignment: CDR1 SGHVS and CDR2 FQNEAQ. The CDR3 is 14 amino acids. CDR3 DNA: TGTGCCAGCAGCTTAGCCCCCCGTTCGGGCGAGCAGTACTTC. As protein: CASSLAPRSGEQYF.

This sequence joins TRBV5-1 and TRBJ2-3; D is possibly TRBD2 (6 bases). This CDR3 is 16 amino acids long. Germline CDR1 SGHRS, CDR2 YFSETQ. Trimming pared 4 bases from V and 0 bases from J, leaving 15 bases between. CDR3 nucleotides: TGCGCCAGCAGCCCCGGTAGCGGATCTAGCACAGATACGCAGTATTTT. Its translation is CASSPGSGSSTDTQYF.

The chain couples TRBV10-3 to TRBJ1-5; a possible D gene is TRBD1 (6 bases). The germline V gene encodes CDR1 ENHRY and CDR2 SYGVKD. This CDR3 has 16 amino acids. V dropped 0 bases and J dropped 2 bases, with 11 bases sitting between them. In nucleotides, the CDR3 is TGTGCCATCAGTGAGTCGTCAGGGGCGCGCAATCAGCCCCAGCATTTT. Protein: CAISESSGARNQPQHF.

This chain links TRBV7-9 with TRBJ2-7, with 9 nucleotides matching TRBD1. Unmatched junction bases numbered 4, after V lost 5 bases and J lost 2 bases. Germline-derived CDR1 and CDR2 are SEHNR and FQNEAQ (reference sequence). The CDR3 totals 14 residues. CDR3 coding DNA: TGTGCCAGCAGCCCTTGGGACAGGGCCTACGAGCAGTACTTC. It is translated as CASSPWDRAYEQYF.

The chain uses TRBV6-5 and TRBJ2-1; no clear D gene. The germline gives CDR1 MNHEY, CDR2 SVGAGI. The CDR3 loop spans 16 amino acids. Between the trimmed V and J ends, which lost 2 bases and 0 bases, there was a span of 11 bases. DNA for the CDR3: TGTGCCAGCAGTTACGGCAGCGCTAGCTCCTACAATGAGCAGTTCTTC. This sequence encodes CASSYGSASSYNEQFF.

This chain links TRBV6-1 with TRBJ1-2, with 7 nucleotides matching TRBD1. Germline lookup yields CDR1 MNHNS and CDR2 SASEGT. This CDR3 has 14 amino acids. Trimming removed 9 bases from V and 1 base from J; junction bases left unmatched: 8. CDR3 sequence: CASQRDSFNYGYTF. CDR3 sequence (DNA): TGTGCCAGTCAACGGGACAGCTTTAACTATGGCTACACCTTC.

The CDR3 sequence: CASTGGQETQYF. CDR3 coding DNA: TGTGCCAGCACCGGCGGCCAAGAGACCCAGTACTTC. V gene TRBV5-4 combines with J gene TRBJ2-5, with D unclear. Deletions cut 6 bases from V and 1 base from J, with 7 bases between. Germline V lookup: CDR1 SGHNT, CDR2 YYREEE (reference sequence). There are 12 residues in the CDR3. The full variable domain, completed using reference TRBV5-4 and TRBJ2-5, is ETGVTQSPTHLIKTRGQQVTLRCSSQSGHNTVSWYQQALGQGPQFIFQYYREEENGRGNFPPRFSGLQFPNYSSELNVNALELDDSALYLCASTGGQETQYFGPGTRLLVL.